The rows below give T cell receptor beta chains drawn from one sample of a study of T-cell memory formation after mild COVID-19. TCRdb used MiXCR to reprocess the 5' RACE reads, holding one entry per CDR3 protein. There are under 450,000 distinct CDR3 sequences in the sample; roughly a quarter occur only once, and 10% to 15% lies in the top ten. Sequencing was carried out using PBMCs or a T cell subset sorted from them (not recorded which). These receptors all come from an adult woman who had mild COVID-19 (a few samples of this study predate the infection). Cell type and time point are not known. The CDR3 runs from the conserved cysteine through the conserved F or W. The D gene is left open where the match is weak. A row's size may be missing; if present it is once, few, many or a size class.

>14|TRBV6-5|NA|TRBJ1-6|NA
CASSYRSGESPLHF
TGTGCCAGCAGTTATCGGAGTGGGGAATCACCCCTCCACTTT
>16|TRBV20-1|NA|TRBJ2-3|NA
CSARALGWVGTDTQYF
TGCAGTGCTAGAGCTTTAGGGTGGGTAGGCACAGATACGCAGTATTTT
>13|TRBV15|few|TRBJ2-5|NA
CATREDLQETQYF
TGTGCCACCAGGGAGGACCTCCAAGAGACCCAGTACTTC
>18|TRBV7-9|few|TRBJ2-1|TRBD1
CASRGKQGALSSYNEQFF
TGTGCCAGCAGAGGAAAACAGGGGGCTCTTTCGTCCTACAATGAGCAGTTCTTC
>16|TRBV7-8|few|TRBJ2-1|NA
CASSLDGRVYYNEQFF
TGTGCCAGCAGCTTAGACGGTAGGGTTTACTACAATGAGCAGTTCTTC
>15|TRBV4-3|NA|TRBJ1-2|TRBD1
CASSPQTGGNYGYTF
TGCGCCAGCAGCCCCCAAACAGGGGGAAACTATGGCTACACCTTC
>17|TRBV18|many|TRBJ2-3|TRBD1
CASSPRDRGRRADTQYF
TGTGCCAGCTCACCGCGTGACAGGGGGCGCCGGGCAGATACGCAGTATTTT
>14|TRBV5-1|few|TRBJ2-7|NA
CASSLVDRTYEQYF
TGCGCCAGCAGCTTGGTCGACAGAACCTACGAGCAGTACTTC
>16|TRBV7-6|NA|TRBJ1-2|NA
CASSLEGGDLPYGYTF
TGTGCCAGCAGCTTGGAAGGAGGCGACCTCCCCTATGGCTACACCTTC
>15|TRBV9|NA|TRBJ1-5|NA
CASSGRDGLNQPQHF
TGTGCCAGCAGCGGCCGGGACGGATTGAATCAGCCCCAGCATTTT
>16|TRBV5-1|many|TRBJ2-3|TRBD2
CASSLPSGRSADTQYF
TGCGCCAGCAGCTTACCTAGCGGGAGATCTGCAGATACGCAGTATTTT
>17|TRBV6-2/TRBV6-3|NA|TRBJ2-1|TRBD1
CASSSSTGTGPYNEQFF
TGTGCCAGCAGCTCTTCAACCGGGACAGGGCCCTACAATGAGCAGTTCTTC
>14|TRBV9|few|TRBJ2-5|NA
CASSARTDQETQYF
TGTGCCAGCAGCGCGCGGACGGACCAAGAGACCCAGTACTTC
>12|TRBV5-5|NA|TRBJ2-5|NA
CASSLAAETQYF
TGTGCCAGCAGCTTGGCGGCCGAGACCCAGTACTTC
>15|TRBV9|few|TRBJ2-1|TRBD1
CASDSPGTGDNEQFF
TGTGCCAGCGACAGTCCCGGGACAGGAGACAATGAGCAGTTCTTC
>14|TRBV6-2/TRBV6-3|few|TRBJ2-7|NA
CASSYYFSGSEQYF
TGTGCCAGCAGTTACTATTTCTCGGGATCCGAGCAGTACTTC
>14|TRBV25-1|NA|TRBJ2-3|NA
CASKGEMLLDTQYF
TGTGCCAGCAAAGGGGAGATGCTTTTAGATACGCAGTATTTT
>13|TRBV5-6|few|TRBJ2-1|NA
CASSLARGNEQFF
TGTGCCAGCAGCTTGGCCCGTGGCAATGAGCAGTTCTTC